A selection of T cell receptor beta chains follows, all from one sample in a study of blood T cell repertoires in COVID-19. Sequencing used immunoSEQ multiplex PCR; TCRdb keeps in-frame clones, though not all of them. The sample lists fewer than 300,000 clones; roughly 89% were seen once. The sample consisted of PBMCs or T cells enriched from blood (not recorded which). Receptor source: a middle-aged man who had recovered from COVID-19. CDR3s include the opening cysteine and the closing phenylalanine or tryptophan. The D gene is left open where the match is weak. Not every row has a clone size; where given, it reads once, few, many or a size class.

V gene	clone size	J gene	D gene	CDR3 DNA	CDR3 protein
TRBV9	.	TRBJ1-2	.	TGTGCCAGCAGCGTAGATTCGTGGACTGGGGATGGCTACACCTTC	CASSVDSWTGDGYTF
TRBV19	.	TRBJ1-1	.	TGTGCCAGTAGAAGCAGGGTGCCTGAAGCTTTCTTT	CASRSRVPEAFF
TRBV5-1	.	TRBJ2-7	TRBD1	TGCGCCAGCAGCTTTCAGGACAGGGGTTACGAGCAGTACTTC	CASSFQDRGYEQYF
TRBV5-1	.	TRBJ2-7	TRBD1	TGCGCCAGCAGCTTAGGGGGACAGGGCTACGAGCAGTACTTC	CASSLGGQGYEQYF
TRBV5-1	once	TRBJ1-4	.	TGCGCCAGCAGCCCCGAGGCAGGGGCGGTGGAAAAACTGTTTTTT	CASSPEAGAVEKLFF
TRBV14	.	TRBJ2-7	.	TGTGCCAGCAGCACGGTCTACGAGCAGTACTTC	CASSTVYEQYF
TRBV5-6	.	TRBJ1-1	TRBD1	TGTGCCAGCAGCTTTAGGACAGGGTATCGATTGAACACTGAAGCTTTCTTT	CASSFRTGYRLNTEAFF
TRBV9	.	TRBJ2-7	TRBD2	TGTGCCAGCAGCCCTAGCGGGGGGTCCTACGAGCAGTACTTC	CASSPSGGSYEQYF
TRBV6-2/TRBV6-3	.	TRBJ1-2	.	TGTGCCAGCAGTCACACAGTGTTCAGGGTAAAGTATGGCTACACCTTC	CASSHTVFRVKYGYTF
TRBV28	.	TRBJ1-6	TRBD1	TGTGCCAGCAGTTTACTCCTAGGACAGGGAACATATAATTCACCCCTCCACTTT	CASSLLLGQGTYNSPLHF
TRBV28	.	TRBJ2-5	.	TGTGCCAGCAGTGGGCAGACCCTCCAAGAGACCCAGTACTTC	CASSGQTLQETQYF
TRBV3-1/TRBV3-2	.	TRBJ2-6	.	TGTGCCAGCAGCCACATCAGGGGTTCGGGGGCCAACGTCCTGACTTTC	CASSHIRGSGANVLTF
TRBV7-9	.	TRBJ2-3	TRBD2	TGTGCCAGCAGCACAACCCTAGCGGGAATTAGCACAGATACGCAGTATTTT	CASSTTLAGISTDTQYF
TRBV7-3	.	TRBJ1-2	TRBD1	TGTGCCAGCAGCCACACAGGGGTAGATGGCTACACCTTC	CASSHTGVDGYTF
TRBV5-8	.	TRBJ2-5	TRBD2	TGTGCCAGCAGCTTGCATGGAGCGGGGGTTTTTGGGGAGACCCAGTACTTC	CASSLHGAGVFGETQYF
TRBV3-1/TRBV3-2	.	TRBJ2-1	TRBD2	TGTGCCAGCAGCCCTCCGGGACTAGCGATGCTGAGTGAGCAGTTCTTC	CASSPPGLAMLSEQFF
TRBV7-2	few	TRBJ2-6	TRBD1	TGTGCCAGCAGCTCACTCAGGGGGTCTGGGGCCAACGTCCTGACTTTC	CASSSLRGSGANVLTF
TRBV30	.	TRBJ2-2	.	TGTGCCTGGACTGCGGGGATCGGGGAGCTGTTTTTT	CAWTAGIGELFF
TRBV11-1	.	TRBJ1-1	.	TGTGCCAGCAGCTCCCGAATACAAATGAACACTGAAGCTTTCTTT	CASSSRIQMNTEAFF
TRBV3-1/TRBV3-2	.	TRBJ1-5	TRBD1	TGTGCCAGCAGCCTTCGGACAGGGAACGGGCAGCCCCAGCATTTT	CASSLRTGNGQPQHF
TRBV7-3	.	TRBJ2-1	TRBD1	TGTGCCAGCAGCTTAACGGGGGACAGGGTCAATGAGCAGTTCTTC	CASSLTGDRVNEQFF
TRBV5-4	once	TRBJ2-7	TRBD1	TGTGCCAGCAGCTTGGCCGGACAGGGTCCCTACGAGCAGTACTTC	CASSLAGQGPYEQYF